This T cell receptor (beta chain) is from a study of cytomegalovirus exposure and HLA in healthy donors (dated by TCRdb to 2016 to 2017). Broadly, across the study: An earlier analysis of roughly 570 of the donors reported about 280 Gb of sequence data and about 120 million unique TCR beta sequences obtained from some 170 million T cells. An early release covering some 640 HLA-typed donors comprised approximately 300 gigabases of sequencing data and around 80 million unique TCR sequences. Among the roughly 370 genotyped donors, around 79% belonged to the genetic ancestry cluster associated with self-reported Caucasian donors. The study aimed to test whether signatures of past pathogen exposure could be identified by cataloging public T cell receptors. The study profiled the T cell repertoires of about 640 subjects by immunosequencing and related them to cytomegalovirus serostatus. In addition to the first cohort of roughly 670 subjects, a separate validation cohort of 120 different subjects was used. High-throughput TCR immunosequencing, statistical association of individual TCRs with disease status, and machine learning were combined to predict cytomegalovirus infection status. To study patterns of TCR occurrence, a later analysis re-analyzed previously published TCR beta repertoires from just over 650 donors and added high-resolution HLA genotyping. Rather than drawing on any new phenotypic data, the later analysis identified candidate immune exposures from TCR beta sequences and the way those sequences occurred across donors. To decide whether each TCR beta V gene segment behaved as functional or pseudogenic, an earlier analysis of several hundred of the donors relied on high-throughput TCR beta sequencing. Alongside the repertoire data, information on donor age, sex, ethnicity and CMV serostatus was compiled. In a later genetic analysis, genome-wide SNP genotypes for about 65% of the roughly 670 donors were used, and that subset was treated as a discovery cohort. Every discovery cohort repertoire had been produced on one sequencing platform. HLA typing covered class I and class II loci at four-digit resolution. The number of typed donors differed by locus: about 620-630 for A, B, C, DRB1 and DQB1; approximately 520 for DQA1; 600 to 610 for DPA1; and approximately 450 for DPB1. Several DR-DQ haplotypes were treated as single units for association and clustering because of strong linkage in the cohort. On average, roughly 200,000 unique TCR beta nucleotide sequences were sequenced per donor among a few hundred genotyped donors of the cohort, with 15% to 20% of those sequences being non-productive. What the authors observed across the whole study: An association between a missense DCLRE1C variant and V-gene and J-gene trimming of TCR beta chains was found in a later genetic analysis and replicated in an independent cohort. While some public TCRs were present in many individuals, most TCR sequences turned up only very rarely across donors. A further reported finding was that TCR beta sequences accurately predicted the HLA-A and HLA-B alleles for most subjects in the first cohort. Specific HLA alleles were associated with roughly 17,000 TCR beta sequences at a false discovery rate of 0.05 in a later analysis. According to a later analysis, parvovirus B19, influenza, CMV and Epstein-Barr virus appeared linked to several top co-occurrence clusters. A cluster of highly shared sequence variants was judged likely to be a technical artifact of the sequencing pipeline. When HLA alleles, especially DR and DQ, strongly co-occurred, attributing TCR associations to individual alleles was difficult. An earlier analysis of 450 to 750 of the donors showed that most TCR beta V segments appeared in productive rearrangements either about 87% or about 30% of the time, which broadly matched IMGT annotations. This cohort had only TCR beta chains sequenced, and the lack of alpha or paired-chain data limited which features could be detected. Because counts were too low, around 17 rarely observed V segments, including chromosome 9 orphons, were left out of the earlier analysis of about 500 of the donors. According to a later analysis, TCR association rates differed among HLA loci, with DRB1 alleles showing the most associated TCRs and HLA-C alleles showing the fewest. Correlated functional status among segregating V segments might reflect linkage disequilibrium, but an unknown experimental factor could not be ruled out. In both the original and validation cohorts, the classifier was reported to diagnose cytomegalovirus status with high specificity and sensitivity. The study gave a list of 150 to 200 TCR beta chains associated with cytomegalovirus. It was suggested by the authors that the approach could potentially be generalized to other disease states and immunological phenotypes. In a later analysis, most CMV-associated TCR beta chains were found to appear HLA-restricted, with HLA associations seemingly driven largely by CMV exposure. Because some donors lacked HLA typing at each locus, the association tests relied only on the typed subset. Some IMGT-functional V segments, including TRBV6-2 and TRBV6-3, could not be told apart with the 87-base-pair reads, so those segments were excluded. Compared with the roughly 600-donor mean, donors in an Asian-associated ancestry cluster had fewer N-insertions in productive TCRs, according to a later genetic analysis. A later analysis found that HLA-associated TCR beta chains were more clonally expanded and had lower generation probabilities than equally common non-associated chains. A few of the identified cytomegalovirus-associated TCR beta chains were confirmed in vitro to be specific for cytomegalovirus antigens. For the cohort, immune exposure information was limited to CMV serostatus. Sequencing depth was assumed to be roughly uniform across donors in the presence/absence analyses, though that assumption may not hold.

In total, approximately 610 healthy bone marrow donors made up the cohort. At the time of sampling, every cohort member was nominally healthy, though immune exposures that went unrecorded were likely present. The donor tested CMV seropositive, placing the donor among the 290 or so seropositive members of the cohort. A peripheral blood sample was collected from each donor, and TCR beta sequencing was performed on peripheral blood mononuclear cells. Genomic DNA extraction from the blood cell samples was performed with the Qiagen DNeasy Blood Extraction Kit. As regards this clone: No cognate antigen has been identified for it. The record has no base qualities; no much larger clone is one base away.

Libraries were made using the immunoSEQ multiplex PCR assay. The multiplex PCR relied on a mix of 60 forward primers for TCR Vbeta segments and 13 reverse primers for TCR Jbeta segments. The CDR3 region of rearranged TCR beta genes was amplified from genomic DNA with a multiplex PCR assay. The Illumina HiSeq System was used to sequence the amplified TCR beta libraries as 87-base-pair reads. The paper's processing steps were these. In a later analysis, tens of millions of unique TCR beta chains were counted across the 650 to 700 repertoires, and roughly 10 million of these chains were shared by at least two donors. Raw reads were error-corrected and collapsed into unique sequences by a nearest-neighbor algorithm in which closely related sequences were merged to remove PCR and sequencing errors. To assign V, D and J gene segments, CDR3 sequences were aligned to IMGT reference sequences. For a sequence to be retained, a match of at least six nucleotides to both a V gene segment and a J gene segment was required. A rearrangement counted as productive if the CDR3 had no stop codons and remained in frame with V and J, and every other rearrangement counted as non-productive. Following IMGT convention, CDR3 was defined as the stretch from the second conserved V-encoded cysteine to the conserved J-encoded phenylalanine. The earlier analysis of 500 to 600 of the donors excluded sequences that lacked an unambiguous match to a single V gene segment. An earlier analysis of several hundred of the donors called V segments functional above 56.7% productive rearrangements and segregating when the between-donor standard deviation exceeded 5%. A statistical classification framework was developed to diagnose cytomegalovirus status using the catalog of TCR beta chain sequences. V and J gene assignment, in a later analysis, came from comparing TCR nucleotide sequences with IMGT/GENE-DB human TR gene sequences. Using the TCRdist pipeline, a later analysis assigned CDR3 sequences along with most-parsimonious VDJ recombination scenarios. In a later analysis, each TCR beta chain was defined by its CDR3 amino acid sequence together with its V-gene family, and reads without a unique V-gene family were excluded. In a later analysis, 450 to 600 highly shared, low-generation-probability nucleotide sequences were removed to address suspected cross-contamination and a sequencing artifact. In a later analysis, a clonal expansion index was calculated for each public chain from normalized within-repertoire ranks of inferred template counts. Generation probabilities in a later analysis came from a VDJ recombination model fitted to out-of-frame rearrangements, and those results were checked against IGoR. In a later analysis, hypergeometric tests were used to score TCR-TCR, TCR-HLA and TCR-CMV co-occurrence, with a repertoire-size bias correction applied to TCR pairs. False discovery rates were estimated in a later analysis by permuting HLA or CMV assignments 20 times. In a later analysis, co-occurring TCRs were grouped using DBSCAN, with TCRdist sequence similarity added in when clustering inside HLA-allele-positive subsets. Co-occurrence clustering excluded repertoires with fewer than 30,000 or more than 120,000 public chains, plus five with anomalous nucleotide sharing. TCRdb holds this immuneACCESS table with in-frame rearrangements only. Some clones are missing; in checked studies, unresolved V genes explain under half, and the rest has no known cause. V and J calls and clone size come straight from that table; D and trimming were deduced from the DNA. This sample lists around 180,000 clones; about 78% were detected once. The ten most abundant clones make up roughly 13% of the sample.

From the germline V gene, CDR1 is SGHNT and CDR2 is YENEEA. The CDR3 runs 17 amino acids, cysteine and phenylalanine included. Kept here is only the CDR3 DNA, which spans 51 bases and is read in frame from base 1. The germline V end is reduced by 0 bases and the J end by 5 bases; junction bases left unmatched: 7. The clonotype comes from a woman between 50 and 59 years old in good health and CMV-seropositive. Material for sequencing was PBMCs. The chain couples TRBV11-3 to TRBJ2-5; TRBD2 matches 12 bases in the middle. CDR3 protein: CASSLELAGGAAETQYF. DNA sequence: TGTGCCAGCAGCTTAGAACTAGCGGGGGGAGCCGCGGAGACCCAGTACTTC.